This TCR beta chain was obtained from a study of cytotoxic CD8 clonotypes in ibrutinib-treated CLL. Deep sequencing aimed at 1 in 200,000 to 1 in 1 million T cells' resolution. This table comes from immunoSEQ multiplex PCR, and its TCRdb copy is limited to in-frame clones, with some not included. Among about 160,000 clones listed, under 85% were seen once. CDR1 and CDR2 (germline): SGHAT, FQNNGV. This CDR3 is 13 amino acids long. V was cut by 3 bases and J by 7 bases, with 7 bases left in between. The sample in question was PBMCs, obtained after 24 months of ibrutinib treatment. The receptor's source is a human donor with chronic lymphocytic leukemia. V is TRBV11-2 and J is TRBJ1-6; TRBD1 might be the D (5 bases). The CDR3 loop reads CASSFTGNSPLHF. Written as DNA, the CDR3 is TGTGCCAGCAGCTTCACAGGAAATTCACCCCTCCACTTT.